This TCR beta chain was recovered during a study of identical twins. As concerns this clonotype: Its antigen is not known.

Germline assignment: CDR1 SGHAT and CDR2 FQDESV (reference sequence). V lost 5 bases and J 4 bases, leaving 15 bases between the germline ends. CDR3 length: 16 residues. Template switching, a step in the protocol, added a universal primer site, and cDNA carried unique molecular identifiers. MiXCR was run by TCRdb on the 5' RACE reads, yielding one entry per CDR3 protein. The sample comprises hundreds of thousands of distinct CDR3 sequences, over 5% of which are singletons, and approximately 2% rests with the top ten. Points from the study as a whole: Reduced insertions were recorded for abundant cord blood beta clonotypes, with no such pattern in memory repertoires. Modelling underestimated the level of out-of-frame TCR alpha sharing observed in monozygotic twins. The degree of excess twin sharing was weaker in beta out-of-frame sequences.

The TCR comes from a man younger than 35 in good health. The sequenced material came from naive T cells sorted from blood. V usage is TRBV11-1 and J usage is TRBJ2-6, with D maybe TRBD2 (5 bases). The CDR3 loop reads CASSHHEGTGANVLTF. DNA for the CDR3: TGTGCCAGCAGCCATCATGAGGGTACAGGGGCCAACGTCCTGACTTTC. Together with reference TRBV11-1 and TRBJ2-6, the CDR3 gives the full variable domain: EAEVAQSPRYKITEKSQAVAFWCDPISGHATLYWYRQILGQGPELLVQFQDESVVDDSQLPKDRFSAERLKGVDSTLKIQPAELGDSAMYLCASSHHEGTGANVLTFGAGSRLTVL.